This is a list of T cell receptor beta chains from one sample in a study of T-cell memory formation after mild COVID-19. Each CDR3 protein gets one entry after TCRdb re-called the 5' RACE reads with MiXCR. The data show hundreds of thousands of distinct CDR3 sequences, with approximately 15% seen just once and just over 8% held by the top ten. The sequenced sample was PBMCs or a T cell subset sorted from them (not recorded which). All receptors derive from an adult woman who had mild COVID-19 (a few samples of this study predate the infection). Cell type and time point are not known. The CDR3 runs from the conserved cysteine through the conserved F or W. A D gene is named only where the DNA matches it firmly. For some rows the clone size is stated as once, few or many, or as a class when expanded; others skip it.

CDR3 DNA: TGCAGTGCTAGAGGGACTAGCGTCACAGATACGCAGTATTTT
CDR3 protein: CSARGTSVTDTQYF
V gene: TRBV20-1
clone size: few
D gene: TRBD2
J gene: TRBJ2-3

CDR3 DNA: TGTGCCAGCAGCTTAGGGGCAGGCGCCCTATTTGGCTACACCTTC
CDR3 protein: CASSLGAGALFGYTF
V gene: TRBV7-3
clone size: NA
D gene: NA
J gene: TRBJ1-2

CDR3 DNA: TGTGCCAGCAGCCTCTTCGGCTCAAACCAAGAGACCCAGTACTTC
CDR3 protein: CASSLFGSNQETQYF
V gene: TRBV14
clone size: NA
D gene: NA
J gene: TRBJ2-5

CDR3 DNA: TGCAGTGCTAGACCAATCCGGGACGCATCCTACAATGAGCAGTTCTTC
CDR3 protein: CSARPIRDASYNEQFF
V gene: TRBV20-1
clone size: NA
D gene: NA
J gene: TRBJ2-1

CDR3 DNA: TGTGCCAGCAGCTCACCAGATAGGTACACTGAAGCTTTCTTT
CDR3 protein: CASSSPDRYTEAFF
V gene: TRBV7-2
clone size: few
D gene: NA
J gene: TRBJ1-1

CDR3 DNA: TGTGCCAGCAGTTACGGGGTAGCGGGGGCAGATACGCAGTATTTT
CDR3 protein: CASSYGVAGADTQYF
V gene: TRBV6-6
clone size: few
D gene: TRBD2
J gene: TRBJ2-3

CDR3 DNA: TGTGCCAGCAGCATCCAAGGGTCCTACACTGAAGCTTTCTTT
CDR3 protein: CASSIQGSYTEAFF
V gene: TRBV7-2
clone size: NA
D gene: NA
J gene: TRBJ1-1

CDR3 DNA: TGCAGTGCGCGACGGTCTAATGAAAAACTGTTTTTT
CDR3 protein: CSARRSNEKLFF
V gene: TRBV20-1
clone size: NA
D gene: NA
J gene: TRBJ1-4

CDR3 DNA: TGTGCCAGCAGCCAAGATGGCAGAGGACTCTACAATGAGCAGTTCTTC
CDR3 protein: CASSQDGRGLYNEQFF
V gene: TRBV3-1
clone size: NA
D gene: NA
J gene: TRBJ2-1

CDR3 DNA: TGTGCCAGCAGCCCGGCGGGGGGGCCTCGACCCCAGCATTTT
CDR3 protein: CASSPAGGPRPQHF
V gene: TRBV27
clone size: NA
D gene: NA
J gene: TRBJ1-5

CDR3 DNA: TGTGCCACCAGTGATTCGGGGGCAGCCAAAAACATTCAGTACTTC
CDR3 protein: CATSDSGAAKNIQYF
V gene: TRBV24-1
clone size: NA
D gene: NA
J gene: TRBJ2-4

CDR3 DNA: TGTGCCAGCAGCTTAGAAGCGGGGGGGTTCTATGAGCAGTTCTTC
CDR3 protein: CASSLEAGGFYEQFF
V gene: TRBV7-3
clone size: NA
D gene: TRBD2
J gene: TRBJ2-1

CDR3 DNA: TGTGCCAGCAGCCATTGGAAGAAGACAGGGCCCAACTATGGCTACACCTTC
CDR3 protein: CASSHWKKTGPNYGYTF
V gene: TRBV3-1
clone size: NA
D gene: TRBD1
J gene: TRBJ1-2

CDR3 DNA: TGTGCCAGCCGGGGACTCCCTCAGGAGCAGTTCTTC
CDR3 protein: CASRGLPQEQFF
V gene: TRBV12-3/TRBV12-4
clone size: NA
D gene: NA
J gene: TRBJ2-1